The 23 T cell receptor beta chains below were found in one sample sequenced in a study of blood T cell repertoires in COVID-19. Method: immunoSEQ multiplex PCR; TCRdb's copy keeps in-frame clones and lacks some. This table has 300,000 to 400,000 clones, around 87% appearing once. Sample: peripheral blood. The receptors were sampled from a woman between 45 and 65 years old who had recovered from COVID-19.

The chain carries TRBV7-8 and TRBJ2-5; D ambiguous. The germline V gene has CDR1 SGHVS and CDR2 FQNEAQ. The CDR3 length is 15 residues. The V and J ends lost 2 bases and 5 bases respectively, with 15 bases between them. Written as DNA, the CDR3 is TGTGCCAGCAGCTTATCGTCTAGTGCGAGGGAGACCCAGTACTTC. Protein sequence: CASSLSSSARETQYF.

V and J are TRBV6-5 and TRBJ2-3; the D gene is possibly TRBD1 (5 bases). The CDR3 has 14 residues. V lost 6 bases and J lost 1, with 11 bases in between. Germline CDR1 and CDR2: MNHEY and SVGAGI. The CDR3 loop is CASRDSRGTDTQYF. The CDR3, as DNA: TGTGCCAGCAGGGATAGCAGGGGCACAGATACGCAGTATTTT.

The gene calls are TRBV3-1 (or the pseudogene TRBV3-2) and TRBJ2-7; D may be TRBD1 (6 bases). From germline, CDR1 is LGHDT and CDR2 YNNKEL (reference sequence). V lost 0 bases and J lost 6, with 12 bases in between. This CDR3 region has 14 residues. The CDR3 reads CASSQEARGTEQYF. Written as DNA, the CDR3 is TGTGCCAGCAGCCAAGAAGCCAGGGGTACCGAGCAGTACTTC.

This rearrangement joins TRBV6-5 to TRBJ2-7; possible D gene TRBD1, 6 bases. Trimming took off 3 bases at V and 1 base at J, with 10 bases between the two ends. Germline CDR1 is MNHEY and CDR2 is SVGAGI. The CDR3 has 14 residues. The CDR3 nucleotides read TGTGCCAGCAGTTATATCAGGGGATCCTACGAGCAGTACTTC. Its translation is CASSYIRGSYEQYF.

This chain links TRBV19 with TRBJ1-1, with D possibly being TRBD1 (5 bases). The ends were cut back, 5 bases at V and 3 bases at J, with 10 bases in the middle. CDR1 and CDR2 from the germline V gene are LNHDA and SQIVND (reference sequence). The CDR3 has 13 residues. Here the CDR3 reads CASSEQTDTEAFF. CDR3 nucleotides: TGTGCCAGTAGTGAACAGACAGACACTGAAGCTTTCTTT.

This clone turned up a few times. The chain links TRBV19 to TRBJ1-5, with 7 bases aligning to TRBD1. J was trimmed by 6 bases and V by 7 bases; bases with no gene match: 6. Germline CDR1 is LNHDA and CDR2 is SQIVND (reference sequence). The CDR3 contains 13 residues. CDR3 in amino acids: CASTDRVGQPQHF. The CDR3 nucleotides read TGTGCCAGTACCGACAGGGTGGGTCAGCCCCAGCATTTT.

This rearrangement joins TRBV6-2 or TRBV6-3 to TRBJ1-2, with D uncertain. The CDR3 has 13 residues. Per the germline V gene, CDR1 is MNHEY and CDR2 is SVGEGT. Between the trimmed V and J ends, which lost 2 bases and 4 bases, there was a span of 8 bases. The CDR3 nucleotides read TGTGCCAGCAGTTACGAGGGATCCTATGGCTACACCTTC. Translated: CASSYEGSYGYTF.

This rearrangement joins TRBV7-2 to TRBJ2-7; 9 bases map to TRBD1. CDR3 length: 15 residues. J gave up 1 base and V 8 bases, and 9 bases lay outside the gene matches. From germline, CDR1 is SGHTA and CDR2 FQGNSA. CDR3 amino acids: CASGPPGTGSYEQYF. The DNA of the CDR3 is TGTGCCAGCGGCCCTCCCGGGACAGGGTCCTACGAGCAGTACTTC.

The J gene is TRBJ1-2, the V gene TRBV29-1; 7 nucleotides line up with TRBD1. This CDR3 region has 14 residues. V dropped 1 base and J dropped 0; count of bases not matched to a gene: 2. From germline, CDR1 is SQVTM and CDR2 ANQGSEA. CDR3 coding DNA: TGCAGCGTTGAAGGGGACAGTGCTAACTATGGCTACACCTTC. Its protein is CSVEGDSANYGYTF.

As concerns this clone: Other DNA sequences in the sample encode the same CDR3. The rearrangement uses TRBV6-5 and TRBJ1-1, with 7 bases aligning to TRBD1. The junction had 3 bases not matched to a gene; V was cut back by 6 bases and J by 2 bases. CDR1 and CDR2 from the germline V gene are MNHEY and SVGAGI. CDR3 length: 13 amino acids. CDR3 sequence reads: CASRRQGNTEAFF. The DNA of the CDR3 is TGTGCCAGCAGACGACAGGGTAACACTGAAGCTTTCTTT.

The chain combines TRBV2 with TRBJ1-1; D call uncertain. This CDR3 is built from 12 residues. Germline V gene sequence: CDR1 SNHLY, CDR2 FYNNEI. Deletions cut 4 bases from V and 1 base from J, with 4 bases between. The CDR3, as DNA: TGTGCCAGCAGTGTTCAGAACACTGAAGCTTTCTTT. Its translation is CASSVQNTEAFF.

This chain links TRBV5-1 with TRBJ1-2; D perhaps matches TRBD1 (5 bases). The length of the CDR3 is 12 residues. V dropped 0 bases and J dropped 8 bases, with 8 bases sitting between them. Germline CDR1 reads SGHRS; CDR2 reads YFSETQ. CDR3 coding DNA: TGCGCCAGCAGCTTGGTCGGGGGAGGCTACACCTTC. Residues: CASSLVGGGYTF.

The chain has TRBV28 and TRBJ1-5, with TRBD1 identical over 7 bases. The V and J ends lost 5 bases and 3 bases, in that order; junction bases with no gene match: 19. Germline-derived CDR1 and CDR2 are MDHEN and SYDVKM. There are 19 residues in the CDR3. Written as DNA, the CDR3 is TGTGCCAGCAGTACCATCCGGGACAGCTCCTCATCTCCCAATCAGCCCCAGCATTTT. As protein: CASSTIRDSSSSPNQPQHF.

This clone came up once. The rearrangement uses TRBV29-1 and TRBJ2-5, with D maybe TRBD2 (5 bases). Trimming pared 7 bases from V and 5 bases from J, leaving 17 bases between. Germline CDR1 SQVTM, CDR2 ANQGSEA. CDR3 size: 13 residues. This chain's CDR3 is CSGLKRARETQYF. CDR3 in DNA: TGCAGCGGCCTTAAGAGGGCCAGGGAGACCCAGTACTTC.

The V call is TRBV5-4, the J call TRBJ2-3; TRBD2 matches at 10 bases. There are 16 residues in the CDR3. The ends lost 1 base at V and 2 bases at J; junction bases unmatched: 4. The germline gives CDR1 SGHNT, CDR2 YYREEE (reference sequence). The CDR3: CASSLRTSGDTDTQYF. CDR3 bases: TGTGCCAGCAGCTTGCGCACTAGCGGGGACACAGATACGCAGTATTTT. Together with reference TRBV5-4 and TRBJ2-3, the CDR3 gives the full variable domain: ETGVTQSPTHLIKTRGQQVTLRCSSQSGHNTVSWYQQALGQGPQFIFQYYREEENGRGNFPPRFSGLQFPNYSSELNVNALELDDSALYLCASSLRTSGDTDTQYFGPGTRLTVL.

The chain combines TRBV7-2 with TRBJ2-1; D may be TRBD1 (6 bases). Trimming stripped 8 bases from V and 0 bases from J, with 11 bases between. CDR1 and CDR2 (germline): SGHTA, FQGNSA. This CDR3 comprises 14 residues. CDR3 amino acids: CASLGGPSYNEQFF. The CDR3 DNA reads TGTGCCAGCCTAGGGGGACCCTCCTACAATGAGCAGTTCTTC.

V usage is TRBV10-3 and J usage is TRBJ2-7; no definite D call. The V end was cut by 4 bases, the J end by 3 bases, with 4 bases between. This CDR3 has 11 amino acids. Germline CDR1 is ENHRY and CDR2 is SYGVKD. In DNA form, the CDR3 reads TGTGCCATCAGTGGGCTCTACGAGCAGTACTTC. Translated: CAISGLYEQYF.

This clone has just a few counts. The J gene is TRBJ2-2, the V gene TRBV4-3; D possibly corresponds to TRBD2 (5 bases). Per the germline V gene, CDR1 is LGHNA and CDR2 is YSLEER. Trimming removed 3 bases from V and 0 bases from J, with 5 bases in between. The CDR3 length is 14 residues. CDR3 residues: CASSQEANTGELFF. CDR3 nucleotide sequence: TGCGCCAGCAGCCAGGAGGCGAACACCGGGGAGCTGTTTTTT.

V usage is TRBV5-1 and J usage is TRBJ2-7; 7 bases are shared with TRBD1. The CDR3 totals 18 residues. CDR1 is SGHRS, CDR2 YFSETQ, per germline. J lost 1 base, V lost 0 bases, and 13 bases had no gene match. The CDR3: CASSLAHPLRDRSYEQYF. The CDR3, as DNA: TGCGCCAGCAGCTTGGCACACCCGCTCCGGGACAGATCCTACGAGCAGTACTTC.

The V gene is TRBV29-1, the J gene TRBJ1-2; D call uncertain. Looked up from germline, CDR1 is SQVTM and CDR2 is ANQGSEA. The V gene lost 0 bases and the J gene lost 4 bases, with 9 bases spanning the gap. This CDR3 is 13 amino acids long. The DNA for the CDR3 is TGCAGCGTTGAAGAACTGGAGTTCTATGGCTACACCTTC. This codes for CSVEELEFYGYTF.

CDR3 amino acids: CASSWGQGLETQYF. CDR3 coding DNA: TGCGCCAGCAGCTGGGGACAGGGGTTGGAGACCCAGTACTTC. The rearrangement uses TRBV5-1 and TRBJ2-5; 10 nucleotides agree with TRBD1. The CDR3 runs to 14 residues. Germline loops: CDR1 SGHRS, CDR2 YFSETQ. J gave up 5 bases and V 3 bases, and 4 bases lay outside the gene matches.

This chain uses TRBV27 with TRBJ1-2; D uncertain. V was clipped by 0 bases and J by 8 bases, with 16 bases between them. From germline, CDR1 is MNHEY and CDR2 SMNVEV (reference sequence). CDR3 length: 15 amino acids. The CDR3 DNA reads TGTGCCAGCAGTTTATCGGGTCGCAATCGGAGGGGCTACACCTTC. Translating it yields CASSLSGRNRRGYTF.

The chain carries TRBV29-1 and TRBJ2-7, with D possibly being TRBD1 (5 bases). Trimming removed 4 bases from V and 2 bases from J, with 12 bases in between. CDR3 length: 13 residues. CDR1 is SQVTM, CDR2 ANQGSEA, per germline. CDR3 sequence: CSVAGRAAYEQYF. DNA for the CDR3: TGCAGCGTTGCGGGCAGGGCGGCCTACGAGCAGTACTTC.